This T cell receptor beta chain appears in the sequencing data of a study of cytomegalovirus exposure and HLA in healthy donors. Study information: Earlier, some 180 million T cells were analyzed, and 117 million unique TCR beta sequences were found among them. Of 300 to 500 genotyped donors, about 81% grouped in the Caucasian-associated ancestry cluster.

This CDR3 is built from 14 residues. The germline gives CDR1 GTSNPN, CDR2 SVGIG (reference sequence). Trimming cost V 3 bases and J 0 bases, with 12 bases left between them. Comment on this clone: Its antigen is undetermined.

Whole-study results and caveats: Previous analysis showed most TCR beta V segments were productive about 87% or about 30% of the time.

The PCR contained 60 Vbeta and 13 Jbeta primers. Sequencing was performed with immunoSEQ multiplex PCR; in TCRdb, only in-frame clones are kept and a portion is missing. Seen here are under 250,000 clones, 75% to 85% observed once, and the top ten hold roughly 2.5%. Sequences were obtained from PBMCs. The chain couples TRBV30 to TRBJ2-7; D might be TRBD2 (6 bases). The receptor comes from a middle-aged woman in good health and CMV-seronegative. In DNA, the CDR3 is TGTGCCTGGAGCATGGGACTGAGCTCCTACGAGCAGTACTTC. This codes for CAWSMGLSSYEQYF.